Sequencing of this T cell receptor (beta chain) was carried out in a study of cytomegalovirus exposure and HLA in healthy donors. Study conclusions and caveats: A highly shared variant cluster was judged a likely technical artifact.

V was clipped by 4 bases and J by 5 bases; unmatched bases: 4. The CDR3 is made up of 13 amino acids. Germline-derived CDR1 and CDR2 are LNHDA and SQIVND (reference sequence). Vbeta (60) and Jbeta (13) primers were used in the PCR. Profiling relied on immunoSEQ multiplex PCR, and the TCRdb table lists in-frame clones only, not all of them. The data contain about 210,000 clones, 82% of them seen just once; the ten biggest clones take up around 6%. In the case of this clone: Its target is unknown.

The chain recombines TRBV19 with TRBJ2-7; TRBD1 agrees at 8 bases. The sample consisted of PBMCs. The receptor was derived from a man between 35 and 55 years old in good health and CMV-seropositive. The CDR3 here is CASSTGTGHEQYV. CDR3 nucleotide sequence: TGTGCCAGTAGTACAGGGACAGGTCACGAGCAGTACGTC.